The sequence of this T cell receptor beta chain was determined in a study of beta chain features in type 1 diabetes. General observations from the study: VDJ junctions sequenced from type 1 diabetes patients showed fewer insertions and more deletions. Among patients with Type 1 diabetes, TCRB CDR3s were moderately but significantly shorter in every one of the four CD4+ subsets. Compared with healthy donors, patients appeared to share more similar naive, central memory and regulatory TCRB repertoires. It was possible that PCR favored shorter templates, equally so in patients and controls.

Expressed TCRB transcripts were sequenced because the isolated RNA had all been reverse transcribed beforehand. Sequenced by immunoSEQ multiplex PCR; TCRdb stores in-frame clones only, minus some. This sample has just under 150,000 clones, with about 13% found just once. Each sorted fraction was over 95% pure. This clone appeared a few times. Antigen: not known. Losses at the gene ends were 6 bases for V and 1 base for J; bases not matched to a gene: 1. Germline V lookup: CDR1 MNHNS, CDR2 SASEGT. This CDR3 is 14 amino acids long. The receptor was isolated from a young man with type 1 diabetes. The V and J genes are TRBV6-1 and TRBJ2-2, with 8 bases aligning to TRBD1. Sequencing was done on a sample of central memory CD4+ T cells from blood. The CDR3 bases are TGTGCCAGCAGGGACAGGGAGAACACCGGGGAGCTGTTTTTT. This gives the protein CASRDRENTGELFF.